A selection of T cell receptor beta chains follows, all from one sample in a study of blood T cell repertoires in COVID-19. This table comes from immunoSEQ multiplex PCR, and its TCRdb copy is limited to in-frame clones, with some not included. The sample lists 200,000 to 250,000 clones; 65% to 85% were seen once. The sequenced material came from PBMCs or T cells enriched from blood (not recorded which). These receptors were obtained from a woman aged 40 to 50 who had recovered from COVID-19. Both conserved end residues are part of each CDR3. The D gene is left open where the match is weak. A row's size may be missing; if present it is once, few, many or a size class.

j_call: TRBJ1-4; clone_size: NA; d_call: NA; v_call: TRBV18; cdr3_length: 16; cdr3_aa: CASSPLRASTNEKLFF; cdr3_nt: TGTGCCAGCTCACCACTGAGGGCTTCAACTAATGAAAAACTGTTTTTT
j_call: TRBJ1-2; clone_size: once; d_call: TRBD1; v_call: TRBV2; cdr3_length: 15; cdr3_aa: CASSEDLTGGYGYTF; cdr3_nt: TGTGCCAGCAGTGAGGACCTGACAGGGGGCTATGGCTACACCTTC
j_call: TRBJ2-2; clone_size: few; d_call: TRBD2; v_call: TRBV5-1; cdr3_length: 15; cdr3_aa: CASSLGLARSGELFF; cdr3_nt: TGCGCCAGCAGCCTGGGACTAGCGCGATCCGGGGAGCTGTTTTTT
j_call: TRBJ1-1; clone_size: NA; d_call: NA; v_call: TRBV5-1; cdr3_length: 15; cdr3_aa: CASSLMTVVNTEAFF; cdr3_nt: TGCGCCAGCAGCTTGATGACAGTCGTAAACACTGAAGCTTTCTTT
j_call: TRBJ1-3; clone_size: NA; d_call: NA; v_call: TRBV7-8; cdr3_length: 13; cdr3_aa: CASSPQAGNTIYF; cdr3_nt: TGTGCCAGCAGCCCCCAGGCGGGGAACACCATATATTTT
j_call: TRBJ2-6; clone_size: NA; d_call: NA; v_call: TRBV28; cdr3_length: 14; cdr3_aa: CAGARRSGANVLTF; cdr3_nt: TGTGCCGGCGCCCGGAGATCTGGGGCCAACGTCCTGACTTTC
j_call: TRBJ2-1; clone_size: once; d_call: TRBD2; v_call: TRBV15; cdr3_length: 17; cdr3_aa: CATSRDVAGQEYNEQFF; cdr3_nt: TGTGCCACCAGCAGAGATGTAGCGGGACAAGAGTACAATGAGCAGTTCTTC
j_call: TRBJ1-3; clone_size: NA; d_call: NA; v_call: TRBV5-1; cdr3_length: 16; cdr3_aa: CASSEGHGGSGNTIYF; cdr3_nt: TGCGCCAGCAGCGAGGGGCACGGGGGCTCTGGAAACACCATATATTTT
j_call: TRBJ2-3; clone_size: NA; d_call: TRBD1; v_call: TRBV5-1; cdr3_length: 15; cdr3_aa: CASSRDRASTDTQYF; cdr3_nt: TGCGCCAGCAGCCGTGACAGGGCTAGCACAGATACGCAGTATTTT
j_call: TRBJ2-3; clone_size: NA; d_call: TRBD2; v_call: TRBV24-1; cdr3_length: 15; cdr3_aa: CATSDFSAGGRRIYF; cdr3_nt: TGTGCCACCAGTGATTTCAGTGCGGGAGGGAGGAGGATCTATTTT
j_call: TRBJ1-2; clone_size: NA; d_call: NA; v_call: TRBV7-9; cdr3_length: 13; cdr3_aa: CASSFLRSSDYTF; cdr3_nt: TGTGCCAGCAGCTTTTTGAGAAGCTCTGACTACACCTTC
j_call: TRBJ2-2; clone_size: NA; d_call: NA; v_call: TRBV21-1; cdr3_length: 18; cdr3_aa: CASSTGLAGVLDTGELFF; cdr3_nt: TGTGCCAGCAGCACAGGACTAGCGGGAGTTTTGGACACCGGGGAGCTGTTTTTT
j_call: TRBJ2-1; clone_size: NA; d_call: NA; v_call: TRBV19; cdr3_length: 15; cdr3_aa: CASSIDRVSYNEQFF; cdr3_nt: TGTGCCAGTAGTATAGATCGGGTGTCCTACAATGAGCAGTTCTTC
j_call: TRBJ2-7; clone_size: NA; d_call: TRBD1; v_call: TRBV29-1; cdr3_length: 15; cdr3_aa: CSVGPTGTGVAEQYF; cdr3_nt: TGCAGCGTTGGCCCCACCGGGACAGGGGTAGCGGAGCAGTACTTC
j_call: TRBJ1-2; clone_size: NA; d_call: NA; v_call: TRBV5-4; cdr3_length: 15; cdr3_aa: CASTTYGSANYGYTF; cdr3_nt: TGTGCCAGCACCACTTACGGGTCAGCTAACTATGGCTACACCTTC
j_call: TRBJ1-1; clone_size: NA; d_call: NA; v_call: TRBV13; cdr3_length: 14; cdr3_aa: CASSTRGGDTEAFF; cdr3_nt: TGTGCCAGCAGCACCAGGGGTGGGGACACTGAAGCTTTCTTT
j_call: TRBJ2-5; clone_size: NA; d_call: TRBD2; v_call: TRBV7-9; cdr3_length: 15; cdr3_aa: CASSPSSGSQETQYF; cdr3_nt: TGTGCCAGCAGCCCTTCCAGCGGGAGCCAAGAGACCCAGTACTTC
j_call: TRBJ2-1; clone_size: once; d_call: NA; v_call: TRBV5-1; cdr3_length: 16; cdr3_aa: CASNRLTGSSYNEQFF; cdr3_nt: TGCGCCAGCAATCGGCTTACGGGGAGCTCCTACAATGAGCAGTTCTTC
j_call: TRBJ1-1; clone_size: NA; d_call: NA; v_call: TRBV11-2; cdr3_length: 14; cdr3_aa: CASTVRGGGTEAFF; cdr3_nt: TGTGCCAGCACCGTAAGGGGGGGAGGGACTGAAGCTTTCTTT
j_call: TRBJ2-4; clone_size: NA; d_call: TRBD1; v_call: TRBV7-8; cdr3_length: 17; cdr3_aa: CASGGDREKFGRNIQYF; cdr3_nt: TGTGCCAGCGGGGGGGACAGGGAGAAGTTTGGACGAAACATTCAGTACTTC
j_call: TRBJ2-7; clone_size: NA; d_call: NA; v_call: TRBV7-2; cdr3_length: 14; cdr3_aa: CASRSLASTYEQYF; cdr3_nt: TGTGCCAGCAGGTCACTAGCCTCAACCTACGAGCAGTACTTC
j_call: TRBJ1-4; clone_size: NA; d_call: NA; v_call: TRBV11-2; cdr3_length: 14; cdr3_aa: CASSNRRAGAKLFF; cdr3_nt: TGTGCCAGCAGCAATAGACGGGCAGGGGCCAAACTGTTTTTT
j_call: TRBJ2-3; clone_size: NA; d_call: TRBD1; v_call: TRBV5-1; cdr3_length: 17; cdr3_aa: CASSAVETGDLRDTQYF; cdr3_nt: TGCGCCAGCAGCGCCGTAGAAACAGGGGATCTAAGAGATACGCAGTATTTT
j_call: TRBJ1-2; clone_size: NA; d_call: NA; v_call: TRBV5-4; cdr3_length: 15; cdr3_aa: CASSLNRSPNYGYTF; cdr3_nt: TGTGCCAGCAGCTTAAACAGAAGTCCTAACTATGGCTACACCTTC
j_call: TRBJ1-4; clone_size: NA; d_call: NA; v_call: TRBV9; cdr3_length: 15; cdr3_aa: CASSVAGRANEKLFF; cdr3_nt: TGTGCCAGCAGCGTAGCGGGGAGAGCTAATGAAAAACTGTTTTTT
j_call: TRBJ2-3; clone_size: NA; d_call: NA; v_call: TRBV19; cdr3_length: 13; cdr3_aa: CASSSRGPDTQYF; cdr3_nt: TGTGCCAGTAGTTCCAGGGGACCGGATACGCAGTATTTT
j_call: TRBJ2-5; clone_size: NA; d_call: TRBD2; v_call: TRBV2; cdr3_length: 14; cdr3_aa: CASRHSGFQETQYF; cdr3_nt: TGTGCCAGCAGGCATAGCGGGTTCCAAGAGACCCAGTACTTC
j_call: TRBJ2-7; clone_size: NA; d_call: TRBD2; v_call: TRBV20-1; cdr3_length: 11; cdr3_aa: CSAKKREEQYF; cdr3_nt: TGCAGTGCTAAAAAGCGGGAGGAGCAGTACTTC
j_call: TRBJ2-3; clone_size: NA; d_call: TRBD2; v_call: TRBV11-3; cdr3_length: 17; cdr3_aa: CASSLGSLAAGTDTQYF; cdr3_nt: TGTGCCAGCAGCTTAGGCTCCCTAGCGGCTGGCACAGATACGCAGTATTTT
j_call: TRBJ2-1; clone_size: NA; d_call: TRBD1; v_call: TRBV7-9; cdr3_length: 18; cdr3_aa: CASSLRVRRDRGYNEQFF; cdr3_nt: TGTGCCAGCAGCCTTCGTGTGCGGAGGGACAGGGGGTACAATGAGCAGTTCTTC
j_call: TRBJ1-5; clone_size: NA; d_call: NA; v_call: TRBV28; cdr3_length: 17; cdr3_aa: CASSSSGTRMGNQPQHF; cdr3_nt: TGTGCCAGCAGCTCTTCCGGGACACGGATGGGCAATCAGCCCCAGCATTTT
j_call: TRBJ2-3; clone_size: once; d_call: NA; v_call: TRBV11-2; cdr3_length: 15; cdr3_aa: CASSLGQADGDTQYF; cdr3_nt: TGTGCCAGCAGCTTAGGTCAGGCCGATGGGGATACGCAGTATTTT
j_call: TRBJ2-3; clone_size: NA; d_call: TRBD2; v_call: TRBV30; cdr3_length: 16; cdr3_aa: CAWSLSLARPTDTQYF; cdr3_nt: TGTGCCTGGAGTCTTTCACTAGCGAGACCCACAGATACGCAGTATTTT
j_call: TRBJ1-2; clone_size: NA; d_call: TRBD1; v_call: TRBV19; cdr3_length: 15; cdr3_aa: CASSIETGANYGYTF; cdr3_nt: TGTGCCAGTAGTATAGAAACAGGGGCTAACTATGGCTACACCTTC
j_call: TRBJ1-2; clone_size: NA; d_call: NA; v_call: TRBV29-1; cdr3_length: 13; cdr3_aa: CSVERQDYYGYTF; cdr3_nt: TGCAGCGTTGAACGCCAGGACTACTATGGCTACACCTTC